This T cell receptor (beta chain) is drawn from a study of T-cell reconstitution after alpha-beta-depleted transplantation in children. General study points: After one year, T-cell counts and TCRbeta diversity mostly came from new T cells. TCRbeta diversity was high at day 60 in some patients (a result of surviving recipient T cells and thymic progenitors).

Germline V lookup: CDR1 LGHNA, CDR2 YNFKEQ. V lost 4 bases and J lost 4; bases outside the gene matches: 9. The CDR3 length is 17 residues. The authors prepared the TCRbeta library with unique molecular identifiers. TCRdb itself ran the PCR reads through MiXCR, one entry per CDR3 protein. The table lists about 980,000 distinct CDR3 sequences, less than 30% of them singletons, with roughly 28% in the top ten. As concerns this clonotype: Its matching antigen is unknown.

The material was PBMCs, mostly from graft donor cells, obtained 360 days after TCRalphabeta/CD19-depleted stem cell transplant. The genes are TRBV4-2 and TRBJ2-2, with 10 bases aligning to TRBD2. The clonotype was recovered from a boy younger than two who had a stem cell transplant for SCID, so the T cells may come from the graft donor. This chain's CDR3 is CASSRVGAGGRTGELFF. CDR3 nucleotide sequence: TGTGCCAGCAGCCGAGTGGGAGCGGGGGGGCGCACCGGGGAGCTGTTTTTT.